Reported below is one T cell receptor (beta chain). The antigen is undetermined. Other DNA sequences in the sample encode the same CDR3. This sample stems from a study of T cell responses to AZD1222 COVID-19 vaccine. Notes on the study in general: The peak T cell response came first, and repertoires were sampled only after it. Spike-wide vaccine-associated CD4 TCRs dominated at 160-218 and 743-854.

The CDR3 runs to 15 residues. Germline V CDR1 and CDR2: LGHNA, YSLEER. V was cut by 3 bases and J by 0 bases, with 9 bases left in between. Data came from immunoSEQ multiplex PCR; TCRdb stores just in-frame clones and leaves some out. The top ten clones hold 1.7% of a sample with 210,000 or so clones, 94% of them seen once. The chain joins TRBV4-3 to TRBJ1-3; no definite D call. The specimen comprised peripheral blood, sampled 28 days after the second dose of the MenACWY control vaccine. This receptor was identified in an adult who received the MenACWY meningococcal vaccine as a control. The CDR3 here is CASSQDSLSGNTIYF. CDR3 coding DNA: TGCGCCAGCAGCCAGGACTCTCTCTCTGGAAACACCATATATTTT.